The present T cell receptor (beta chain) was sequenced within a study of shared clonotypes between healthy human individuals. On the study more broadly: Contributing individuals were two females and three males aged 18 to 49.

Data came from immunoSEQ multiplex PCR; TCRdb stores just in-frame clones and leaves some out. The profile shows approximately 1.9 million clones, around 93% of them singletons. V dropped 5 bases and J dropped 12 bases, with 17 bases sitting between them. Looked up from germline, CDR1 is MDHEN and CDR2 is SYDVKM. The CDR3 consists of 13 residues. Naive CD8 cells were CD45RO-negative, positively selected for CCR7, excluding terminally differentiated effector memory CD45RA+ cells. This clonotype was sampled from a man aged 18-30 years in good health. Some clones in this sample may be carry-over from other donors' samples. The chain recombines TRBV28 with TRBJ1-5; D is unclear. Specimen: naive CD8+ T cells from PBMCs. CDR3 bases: TGTGCCAGCAGTCGTGATCTCCGGGAGCTCCAGCATTTT. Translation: CASSRDLRELQHF.